Shown below are 15 T cell receptor beta chains from a single sample sequenced in a study. The data were produced by immunoSEQ multiplex PCR, yet TCRdb's version contains in-frame clones alone and is incomplete. The sample yields approximately 70,000 clones, over 85% seen once. The source material was PBMCs. These receptors originate from a man aged 35 to 55 with rheumatoid arthritis.

This rearrangement joins TRBV11-2 to TRBJ2-7; TRBD1 agrees at 9 bases. The V gene end was trimmed by 1 base and the J gene end by 5 bases; junction bases not matched to a gene: 3. CDR3 length equals 14 residues. From germline, CDR1 is SGHAT and CDR2 FQNNGV. This chain's CDR3 is CASSLGTGVHEQYF. CDR3 DNA: TGTGCCAGCAGCTTAGGGACAGGGGTACACGAGCAGTACTTC. Combining the CDR3 with reference TRBV11-2 and TRBJ2-7 gives the whole variable domain EAGVAQSPRYKIIEKRQSVAFWCNPISGHATLYWYQQILGQGPKLLIQFQNNGVVDDSQLPKDRFSAERLKGVDSTLKIQPAKLEDSAVYLCASSLGTGVHEQYFGPGTRLTVT.

The V and J genes are TRBV9 and TRBJ2-1; TRBD1 agrees at 10 bases. This CDR3 has 16 amino acids. V was pared by 2 bases and J by 4 bases, with 6 bases of the junction left unmatched. Per the germline V gene, CDR1 is SGDLS and CDR2 is YYNGEE. Written as DNA, the CDR3 is TGTGCCAGCAGCGTGAGGGACAGGGGATTTTACAATGAGCAGTTCTTC. Its translation is CASSVRDRGFYNEQFF.

V usage is TRBV19 and J usage is TRBJ1-5, with D maybe TRBD1 (5 bases). Germline V lookup: CDR1 LNHDA, CDR2 SQIVND (reference sequence). CDR3 length equals 15 residues. V was trimmed by 6 bases and J by 0 bases, leaving 12 bases between them. The CDR3 here is CASRSGTYSNQPQHF. The DNA of the CDR3 is TGTGCCAGTAGATCCGGGACTTATAGCAATCAGCCCCAGCATTTT.

This chain links TRBV28 with TRBJ1-2; D is undetermined. From germline, CDR1 is MDHEN and CDR2 SYDVKM. This CDR3 region has 15 residues. V dropped 4 bases and J dropped 5 bases, with 17 bases sitting between them. The CDR3 bases are TGTGCCAGCAGTTGGGGAAGGTCAACGGCTTATGGCTACACCTTC. It is translated as CASSWGRSTAYGYTF.

The CDR3, as DNA: TGTGCCAGCAGTTTCACCAGGGGCTCCTACGAGCAGTACTTC. Encoded protein: CASSFTRGSYEQYF. V gene TRBV28 combines with J gene TRBJ2-7, with TRBD1 as a possible D gene (6 bases). Germline V gives CDR1 MDHEN, CDR2 SYDVKM. V shed 3 bases and J shed 0 bases, with 9 bases lying between them. The CDR3 spans 14 residues.

The genes are TRBV7-2 and TRBJ1-5, with D uncertain. The CDR3 covers 15 residues. Germline V gives CDR1 SGHTA, CDR2 FQGNSA. V lost 0 bases and J 6 bases, leaving 12 bases between the germline ends. The CDR3 nucleotides read TGTGCCAGCAGCTTAGCGTTAGCGGTAGGTCAGCCCCAGCATTTT. The encoded protein is CASSLALAVGQPQHF.

The V call is TRBV13, the J call TRBJ1-4, with a tentative D call TRBD1 (6 bases). The ends were cut back, 0 bases at V and 6 bases at J, with 11 bases in the middle. Germline CDR1 and CDR2: PRHDT and FYEKMQ (reference sequence). The CDR3 consists of 15 residues. CDR3 in DNA: TGTGCCAGCAGCTTAGGAGTGGCAGGGGATGAAAAACTGTTTTTT. This encodes CASSLGVAGDEKLFF.

The J gene is TRBJ1-2, the V gene TRBV11-3; D may be TRBD1 (6 bases). V lost 7 bases to trimming and J lost 2 bases, with 11 bases between them. The CDR3 length is 13 residues. CDR1 and CDR2 (germline): SGHNT, YENEEA. The CDR3 is CASKAGENYGYTF. The CDR3 coding sequence is TGTGCCAGCAAGGCAGGGGAAAACTATGGCTACACCTTC.

The chain uses TRBV5-6 and TRBJ2-2, with 8 bases matching TRBD2. Germline trimming cut 4 bases from V and 8 bases from J; bases unmatched to any gene: 19. The CDR3 loop spans 18 amino acids. Germline V gene sequence: CDR1 SGHDT, CDR2 YYEEEE. CDR3 loop: CASSPSPGRADLRGELFF. The CDR3, as DNA: TGTGCCAGCAGCCCATCCCCCGGGAGGGCAGATTTGAGGGGGGAGCTGTTTTTT.

This clone was seen just once. The V and J genes are TRBV27 and TRBJ2-3; 12 nucleotides agree with TRBD1. V shed 5 bases and J 1 base; nucleotides not matched to a gene: 7. Germline-derived CDR1 and CDR2 are MNHEY and SMNVEV (reference sequence). The CDR3 is made up of 17 amino acids. The CDR3 sequence: CASSLGTGGVGTDTQYF. Written as DNA, the CDR3 is TGTGCCAGCAGTCTCGGGACAGGGGGCGTCGGCACAGATACGCAGTATTTT.

V gene TRBV7-3 combines with J gene TRBJ1-1; D not resolved. The CDR3 totals 13 residues. Per germline, CDR1 SGHTA and CDR2 FQGTGA. V gave up 2 bases and J gave up 1 base, with 5 bases separating them. CDR3 nucleotide sequence: TGTGCCAGCAGCTTAGAGGAGAACACTGAAGCTTTCTTT. Translated: CASSLEENTEAFF.

About this clone itself: The sample contains more than one DNA sequence encoding this CDR3. The chain combines TRBV28 with TRBJ2-3; D unresolved. This CDR3 region has 12 residues. Trimming cost V 4 bases and J 3 bases, with 5 bases left between them. In germline, CDR1 is MDHEN, CDR2 SYDVKM. For the CDR3, the DNA is TGTGCCAGCAGTTCGCGGACAGATACGCAGTATTTT. Translating it yields CASSSRTDTQYF.

The V call is TRBV4-3, the J call TRBJ1-6; maybe TRBD1 (6 bases). Germline assignment: CDR1 LGHNA and CDR2 YSLEER. The germline V and J ends were trimmed by 4 bases and 10 bases, with 14 bases remaining between them. This CDR3 is built from 14 residues. CDR3 in DNA: TGCGCCAGCAGCCCAACAGGGAAGAGGTCACCCCTCCACTTT. It translates to CASSPTGKRSPLHF.

This chain uses TRBV28 with TRBJ2-1; D is unclear. V gave up 6 bases and J gave up 0 bases, with 12 bases separating them. CDR3 length equals 15 residues. Germline V gene lookup returns CDR1 MDHEN and CDR2 SYDVKM. DNA of the CDR3: TGTGCCAGCAGGCCATGGACGGACTCCTACAATGAGCAGTTCTTC. Its translation is CASRPWTDSYNEQFF.

The chain links TRBV6-1 to TRBJ1-6; D uncertain. The V gene's germline CDR1 is MNHNS and CDR2 SASEGT. The CDR3 sequence is 13 residues long. Trimming took 1 base from V and 6 from J, leaving 4 bases between them. CDR3 sequence (DNA): TGTGCCAGCAGTGAAGGCCGTAATTCACCCCTCCACTTT. This encodes CASSEGRNSPLHF.